The present TCR beta chain was sequenced within a study of cytomegalovirus exposure and HLA in healthy donors. Whole-study context: Genotyping showed about 80% of 398 donors falling in the Caucasian-associated ancestry cluster. Study-level findings and limits: Reported performance of the classifier showed diagnosis of cytomegalovirus status with high specificity and sensitivity. Apparent HLA restriction characterized most CMV-associated TCR beta chains in a later analysis.

Germline assignment: CDR1 MRHNA and CDR2 SNTAGT. The CDR3 sequence is 14 residues long. Unmatched junction bases numbered 4, after V lost 3 bases and J lost 9 bases. 13 Jbeta primers and 60 Vbeta primers were used for the PCR. Profiled with immunoSEQ multiplex PCR; TCRdb holds only in-frame clones, not every one. The sample records 180,000 or so clones, around four fifths being singletons. As regards this clone: Its antigen is as yet unknown.

The sequencing sample was made of PBMCs. V gene TRBV6-4 combines with J gene TRBJ1-6, with 8 nucleotides matching TRBD1. The sequence derives from a female donor in good health and CMV-seronegative. The CDR3 DNA reads as TGTGCCAGCAGTGAGTTAACAGGGGGTTCACCCCTCCACTTT. The encoded protein is CASSELTGGSPLHF.